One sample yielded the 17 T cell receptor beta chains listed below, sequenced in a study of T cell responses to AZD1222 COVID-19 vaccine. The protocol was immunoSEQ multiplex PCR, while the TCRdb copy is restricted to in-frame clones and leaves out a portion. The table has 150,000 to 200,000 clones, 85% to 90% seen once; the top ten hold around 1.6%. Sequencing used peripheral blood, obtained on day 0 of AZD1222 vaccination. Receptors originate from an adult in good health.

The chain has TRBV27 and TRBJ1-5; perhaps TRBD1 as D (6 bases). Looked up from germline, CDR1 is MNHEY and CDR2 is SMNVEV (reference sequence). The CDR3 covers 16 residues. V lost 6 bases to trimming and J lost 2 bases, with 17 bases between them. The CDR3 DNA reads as TGTGCCAGCAGCCAATCCCGGGGGGCAGGCAATCAGCCCCAGCATTTT. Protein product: CASSQSRGAGNQPQHF.

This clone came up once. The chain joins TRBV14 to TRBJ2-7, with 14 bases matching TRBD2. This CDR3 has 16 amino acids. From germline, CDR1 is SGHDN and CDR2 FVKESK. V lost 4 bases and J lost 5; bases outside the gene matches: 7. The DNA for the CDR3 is TGTGCCAGCAGCCGGACTAGCGGGAGGCCTAGGGACGAGCAGTACTTC. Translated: CASSRTSGRPRDEQYF.

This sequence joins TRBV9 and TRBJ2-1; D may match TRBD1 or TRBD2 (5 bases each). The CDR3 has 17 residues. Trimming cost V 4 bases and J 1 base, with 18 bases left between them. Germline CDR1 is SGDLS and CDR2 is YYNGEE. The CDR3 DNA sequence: TGTGCCAGCAGCCCTACGATTGGGGACCGATCCTACAATGAGCAGTTCTTC. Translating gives CASSPTIGDRSYNEQFF.

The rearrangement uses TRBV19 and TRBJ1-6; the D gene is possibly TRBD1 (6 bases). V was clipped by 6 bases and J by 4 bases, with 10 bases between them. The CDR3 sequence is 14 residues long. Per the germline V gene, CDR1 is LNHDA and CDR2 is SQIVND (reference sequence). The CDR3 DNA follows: TGTGCCAGTAGGCTTGGACAGTATAATTCACCCCTCCACTTT. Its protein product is CASRLGQYNSPLHF.

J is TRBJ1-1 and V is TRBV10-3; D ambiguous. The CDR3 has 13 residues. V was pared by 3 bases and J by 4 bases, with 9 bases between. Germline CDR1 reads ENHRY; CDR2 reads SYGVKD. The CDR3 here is CAISENSPTEAFF. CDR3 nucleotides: TGTGCCATCAGTGAAAACAGCCCCACTGAAGCTTTCTTT.

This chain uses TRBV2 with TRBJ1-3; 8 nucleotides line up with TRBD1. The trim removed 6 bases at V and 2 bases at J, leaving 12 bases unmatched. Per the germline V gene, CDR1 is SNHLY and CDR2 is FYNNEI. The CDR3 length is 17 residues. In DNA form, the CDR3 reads TGTGCCAGCAGAGAAAGGACAGGGCGGCTACCTGGAAACACCATATATTTT. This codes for CASRERTGRLPGNTIYF.

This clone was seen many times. The CDR3 nucleotides read TGTGCCAGCAGTTACACCGAAAACACTGAAGCTTTCTTT. Amino acids: CASSYTENTEAFF. The gene calls are TRBV6-5 and TRBJ1-1; D not resolved. Germline V gene sequence: CDR1 MNHEY, CDR2 SVGAGI. The CDR3 is made up of 13 amino acids. With 2 bases removed from V and 2 bases from J, the gap between germline ends came to 6 bases.

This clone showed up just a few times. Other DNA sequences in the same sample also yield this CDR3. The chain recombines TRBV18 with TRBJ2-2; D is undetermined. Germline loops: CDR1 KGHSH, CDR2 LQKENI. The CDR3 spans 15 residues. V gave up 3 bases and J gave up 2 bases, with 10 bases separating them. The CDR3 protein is CASSPLAVNTGELFF. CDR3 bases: TGTGCCAGCTCACCGCTGGCTGTCAACACCGGGGAGCTGTTTTTT.

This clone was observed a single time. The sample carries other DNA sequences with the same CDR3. CDR3 nucleotides: TGCGCCAGCAGTGAGTCTCGGGGATTGAACACTGAAGCTTTCTTT. Protein product: CASSESRGLNTEAFF. The V call is TRBV10-1, the J call TRBJ1-1; unclear D gene. V was clipped by 0 bases and J by 0 bases, with 8 bases between them. Germline loops: CDR1 WNHNN, CDR2 SYGVQD (reference sequence). This CDR3 spans 15 amino acids.

The CDR3 DNA reads as TGTGCCAGCAGCTCATTAAGCGGGGGAGGCCCTATTGGGGAGACCCAGTACTTC. It specifies CASSSLSGGGPIGETQYF. The chain carries TRBV7-6 and TRBJ2-5; 8 bases fit TRBD2. From germline, CDR1 is SGHVS and CDR2 FNYEAQ. This CDR3 has 18 residues. V gave up 4 bases and J gave up 5 bases; unmatched junction bases: 18. Filled out from reference TRBV7-6 and TRBJ2-5, the complete variable domain reads GAGVSQSPRYKVTKRGQDVALRCDPISGHVSLYWYRQALGQGPEFLTYFNYEAQQDKSGLPNDRFSAERPEGSISTLTIQRTEQRDSAMYRCASSSLSGGGPIGETQYFGPGTRLLVL.

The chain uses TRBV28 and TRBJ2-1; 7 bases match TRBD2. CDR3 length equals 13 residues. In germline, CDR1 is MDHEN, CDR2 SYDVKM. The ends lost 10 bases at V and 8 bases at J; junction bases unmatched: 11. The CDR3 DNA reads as TGTGCCACCGCTCCCGGGGGGAAGGATGAGCAGTTCTTC. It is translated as CATAPGGKDEQFF.

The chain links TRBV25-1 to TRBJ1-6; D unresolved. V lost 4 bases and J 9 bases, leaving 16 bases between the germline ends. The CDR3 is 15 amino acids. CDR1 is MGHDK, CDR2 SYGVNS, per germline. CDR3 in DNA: TGTGCCAGCAGTGGGTTCGCGGTTAGTGGTTCACCCCTCCACTTT. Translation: CASSGFAVSGSPLHF.

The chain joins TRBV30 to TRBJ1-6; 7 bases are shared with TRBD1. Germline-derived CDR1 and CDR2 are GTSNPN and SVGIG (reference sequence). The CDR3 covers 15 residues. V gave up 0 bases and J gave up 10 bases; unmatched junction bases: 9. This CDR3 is CAWSVMWDRTSPLHF. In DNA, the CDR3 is TGTGCCTGGAGTGTAATGTGGGACAGAACATCACCCCTCCACTTT.

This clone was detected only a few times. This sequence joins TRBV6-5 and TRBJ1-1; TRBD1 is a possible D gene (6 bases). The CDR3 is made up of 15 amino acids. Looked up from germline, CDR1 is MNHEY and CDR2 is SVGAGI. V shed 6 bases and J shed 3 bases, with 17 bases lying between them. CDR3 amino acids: CASRGAGVKYTEAFF. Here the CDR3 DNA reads TGTGCCAGCAGGGGCGCAGGGGTTAAGTACACTGAAGCTTTCTTT.

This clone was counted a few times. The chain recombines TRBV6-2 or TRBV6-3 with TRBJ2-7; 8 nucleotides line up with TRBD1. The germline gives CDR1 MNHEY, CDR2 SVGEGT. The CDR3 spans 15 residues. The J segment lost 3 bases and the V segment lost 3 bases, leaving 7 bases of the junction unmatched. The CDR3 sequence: CASSYTGGSIYEQYF. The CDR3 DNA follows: TGTGCCAGCAGTTATACAGGGGGTTCTATCTACGAGCAGTACTTC.

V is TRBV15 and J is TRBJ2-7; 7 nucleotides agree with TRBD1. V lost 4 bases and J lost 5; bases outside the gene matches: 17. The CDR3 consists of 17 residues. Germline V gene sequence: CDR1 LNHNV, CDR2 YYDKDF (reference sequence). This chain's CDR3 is CATSKLNDRVGIHEQYV. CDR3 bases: TGTGCCACCAGCAAACTGAACGACAGGGTTGGAATCCACGAGCAGTACGTC.

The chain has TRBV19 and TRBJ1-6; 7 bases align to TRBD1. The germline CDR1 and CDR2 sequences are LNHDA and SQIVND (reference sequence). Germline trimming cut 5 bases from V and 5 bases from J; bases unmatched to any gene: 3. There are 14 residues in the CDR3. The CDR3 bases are TGTGCCAGTAGTCCCGGGACAGATAATTCACCCCTCCACTTT. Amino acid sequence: CASSPGTDNSPLHF.